This is a list of T cell receptor beta chains from one sample in a study of cytomegalovirus exposure and HLA in healthy donors. Clones were read by immunoSEQ multiplex PCR, and TCRdb kept only the in-frame ones, dropping some. The sample lists about 110,000 clones; over 80% were seen once. Sequences were obtained from PBMCs. All receptors derive from a young man in good health and CMV-seropositive. Both conserved end residues are part of each CDR3. A D gene is named only where the DNA matches it firmly. Expanded clones get a size class; other rows say once, few or many, or leave the size out.

V: TRBV9
J: TRBJ2-2
D: TRBD1
size: -
DNA: TGTGCCAGCAGCGTGACCGGGACAGGGAGGACCGGGGAGCTGTTTTTT
CDR3: CASSVTGTGRTGELFF

V: TRBV7-9
J: TRBJ2-1
D: TRBD2
size: -
DNA: TGTGCCAGCAGCAAAGCTGGGTCTAGCGGGGGCTCCTACAATGAGCAGTTCTTC
CDR3: CASSKAGSSGGSYNEQFF

V: TRBV9
J: TRBJ2-7
D: TRBD1
size: -
DNA: TGTGCCAGCAGCGTGTCCGGGACAGGGGAATACGAGCAGTACTTC
CDR3: CASSVSGTGEYEQYF

V: TRBV2
J: TRBJ2-7
D: -
size: -
DNA: TGTGCCAGCAGTGATTTAGGACTATACGAGCAGTACTTC
CDR3: CASSDLGLYEQYF

V: TRBV9
J: TRBJ2-1
D: TRBD2
size: -
DNA: TGTGCCAGCAGCATTCCGGGACTAGCGGGGGAGAAGTTCTTC
CDR3: CASSIPGLAGEKFF

V: TRBV7-8
J: TRBJ2-6
D: TRBD1
size: -
DNA: TGTGCCAGCAGCGGGGACAGGTATAACTCTGGGGCCAACGTCCTGACTTTC
CDR3: CASSGDRYNSGANVLTF

V: TRBV5-1
J: TRBJ1-5
D: TRBD1
size: -
DNA: TGCGCCAGCAGCTTGGACGGACAGGTCAATCAGCCCCAGCATTTT
CDR3: CASSLDGQVNQPQHF

V: TRBV5-6
J: TRBJ1-2
D: -
size: -
DNA: TGTGCCAGCAGCGGGTCAGGGAGGAAAGGCTACACCTTC
CDR3: CASSGSGRKGYTF

V: TRBV7-6
J: TRBJ2-1
D: -
size: -
DNA: TGTGCCAGCAGCTTACGTGGGGGGGCTGACTACAATGAGCAGTTCTTC
CDR3: CASSLRGGADYNEQFF

V: TRBV7-2
J: TRBJ2-3
D: -
size: -
DNA: TGTGCCAGCAGCTGGGACTGGACAGATACGCAGTATTTT
CDR3: CASSWDWTDTQYF

V: TRBV6-5
J: TRBJ2-1
D: TRBD2
size: -
DNA: TGTGCCAGCAGTTCCCTACTGCGCGGGGGCTACAATGAGCAGTTCTTC
CDR3: CASSSLLRGGYNEQFF

V: TRBV5-1
J: TRBJ1-1
D: TRBD1
size: -
DNA: TGCGCCAGCAGCCTTTTACAGGGGCGCACTGAAGCTTTCTTT
CDR3: CASSLLQGRTEAFF

V: TRBV5-1
J: TRBJ2-3
D: -
size: -
DNA: TGCGCCAGCAGCCCGCTGAAGCGCACAGATACGCAGTATTTT
CDR3: CASSPLKRTDTQYF

V: TRBV2
J: TRBJ2-3
D: -
size: -
DNA: TGTGCCAGCAGGAAGGGGGGGAGCACAGATACGCAGTATTTT
CDR3: CASRKGGSTDTQYF

V: TRBV5-1
J: TRBJ2-7
D: -
size: few
DNA: TGCGCCAGCAGCTTGGCCTCAGTAAACTACGAGCAGTACTTC
CDR3: CASSLASVNYEQYF

V: TRBV7-2
J: TRBJ2-5
D: -
size: -
DNA: TGTGCCAGCAGCTTTTTTTTCCGCCGGGGGGAGACCCAGTACTTC
CDR3: CASSFFFRRGETQYF

V: TRBV2
J: TRBJ1-2
D: -
size: -
DNA: TGTGCCAGCACCCCAGGGCCGGGTGGCTACACCTTC
CDR3: CASTPGPGGYTF